This T cell receptor beta chain came from a study of CD8 T cells in ankylosing spondylitis. Regarding the study as a whole: A CD8+ phenotype characterized the disease-linked clones, which were relatively rare in peripheral blood. Existing reports had already noted some motif variants in reactive arthritis synovial fluid and blood. Enrichment of disease-linked clones was reportedly significant in matched ankylosing spondylitis synovial fluid.

This clonotype was counted ten times or more. Antigen specificity is unknown. One entry per CDR3 protein, called by TCRdb with MiXCR from the 5' RACE reads. Of about 240,000 distinct CDR3 sequences in the sample, 7.5% to 9% were seen once. The specimen sequenced was blood, either unsorted or a sorted T cell fraction (not recorded which). The clonotype originates from a male donor with ankylosing spondylitis or in good health (not recorded which).

CDR3 bases: TGTGCCAGCTCTCGACCGGGACAAACTTACGAGCAGTACTTC. Translated, it gives CASSRPGQTYEQYF. The chain combines TRBV12-3 or TRBV12-4 with TRBJ2-7; tentative D call: TRBD1 (6 bases). Trimming pared 8 bases from V and 4 bases from J, leaving 18 bases between. The CDR3 has 14 amino acids.